The clone carrying this T cell receptor beta chain came up once. What it binds is not known. This record belongs to a study of cytomegalovirus exposure and HLA in healthy donors. Broader study findings: Available immune exposure information covered CMV serostatus only. The study carried out a later analysis of TCR beta sequences. It associated some 18,000 of them with specific HLA alleles at a false discovery rate of 0.05. Presence/absence comparisons presumed near-even sequencing depth among donors.

Primers included in the PCR were 60 Vbeta and 13 Jbeta primers. The authors' processing: In a later analysis, about 9.9 million of 75 million to 90 million unique beta chains occurred in at least two donors. Data came from immunoSEQ multiplex PCR; TCRdb stores just in-frame clones and leaves some out. That table furnishes V, J and clone size, whereas the DNA furnished D and trimming. The sample shows 120,000 or so clones, about 80% of them seen only once. V was clipped by 2 bases and J by 0 bases, with 10 bases between them. Germline V CDR1 and CDR2: SEHNR, FQNEAQ (reference sequence). CDR3 size: 15 residues.

The source is a female donor in good health and CMV-seropositive. V is TRBV7-9 and J is TRBJ1-1; TRBD1 is a possible D gene (5 bases). Sequences were obtained from PBMCs. CDR3 in amino acids: CASSLQGLMNTEAFF. For the CDR3, the DNA is TGTGCCAGCAGCTTACAGGGATTAATGAACACTGAAGCTTTCTTT.